The 23 T cell receptor beta chains given below trace back to one sample, sequenced in a study of cytomegalovirus exposure and HLA in healthy donors. Primers included in the PCR were 60 Vbeta and 13 Jbeta primers. Clones were sequenced by immunoSEQ multiplex PCR, and TCRdb holds only the in-frame ones, with some missing. The sample yields approximately 150,000 clones, over 75% seen once. Source material: PBMCs. The source is a young woman in good health and CMV-seronegative.

J is TRBJ2-3 and V is TRBV9, with TRBD2 matching over 10 bases. CDR1 SGDLS and CDR2 YYNGEE come from the germline V gene. The CDR3 spans 16 residues. V shed 0 bases, J shed 6 bases, and the junction held 7 bases outside the gene matches. The CDR3 loop reads CASSVGLAGVGDTQYF. The CDR3 coding sequence is TGTGCCAGCAGCGTAGGGCTAGCGGGAGTCGGGGATACGCAGTATTTT.

The J gene is TRBJ2-1, the V gene TRBV5-1; 9 bases match TRBD1. The CDR3 runs to 16 residues. Germline V gene lookup returns CDR1 SGHRS and CDR2 YFSETQ. V shed 3 bases and J 6 bases; nucleotides not matched to a gene: 10. The CDR3 sequence: CASSSGTGWMGNEQFF. The CDR3 DNA sequence: TGCGCCAGCAGCTCAGGGACAGGGTGGATGGGCAATGAGCAGTTCTTC.

The genes are TRBV10-1 and TRBJ2-2, with 8 positions matching TRBD1. V lost 2 bases and J lost 3; bases outside the gene matches: 5. The CDR3 has 16 residues. From germline, CDR1 is WNHNN and CDR2 SYGVQD (reference sequence). CDR3 nucleotides: TGCGCCAGCAGTGAGACGCAGGGGGCTTACACCGGGGAGCTGTTTTTT. Translating gives CASSETQGAYTGELFF.

This clone was detected only a few times. The chain combines TRBV7-8 with TRBJ1-6; D gene uncertain. Trimming pared 1 base from V and 0 bases from J, leaving 4 bases between. This CDR3 is built from 15 residues. The V gene's germline CDR1 is SGHVS and CDR2 FQNEAQ. The DNA of the CDR3 is TGTGCCAGCAGCTTAGGGAGCTCCTATAATTCACCCCTCCACTTT. Protein: CASSLGSSYNSPLHF.

The chain recombines TRBV7-6 with TRBJ1-1; D is perhaps TRBD1 (6 bases). Germline assignment: CDR1 SGHVS and CDR2 FNYEAQ. The CDR3 spans 16 residues. Trimming took off 2 bases at V and 1 base at J, with 14 bases between the two ends. CDR3 protein: CASSLTPTGTNTEAFF. The CDR3 coding sequence is TGTGCCAGCAGCTTAACACCAACAGGGACGAACACTGAAGCTTTCTTT.

The rearrangement links TRBV6-5 to TRBJ1-2, with D maybe TRBD1 (6 bases). The V and J ends lost 5 bases and 5 bases respectively, with 15 bases between them. The CDR3 length is 14 residues. Germline CDR1 and CDR2: MNHEY and SVGAGI. CDR3 bases: TGTGCCAGCAGTGAGGACGGACAGTTTTATGGCTACACCTTC. Amino acid sequence: CASSEDGQFYGYTF.

The chain combines TRBV7-9 with TRBJ1-1; D remains unclear. V lost 7 bases, J lost 8 bases, and 17 bases lay in between. There are 13 residues in the CDR3. Germline lookup yields CDR1 SEHNR and CDR2 FQNEAQ (reference sequence). CDR3 DNA sequence: TGTGCCAGCACGCCCAAGGACTTACTAGAAGCTTTCTTT. Translated, it gives CASTPKDLLEAFF.

This chain links TRBV7-2 with TRBJ2-1; tentatively, D is TRBD1 (5 bases). The germline V and J ends were trimmed by 1 base and 6 bases, with 10 bases remaining between them. In germline, CDR1 is SGHTA, CDR2 FQGNSA. The CDR3 has 14 residues. CDR3 protein: CASSLVARANEQFF. The DNA of the CDR3 is TGTGCCAGCAGCTTAGTTGCCAGGGCCAATGAGCAGTTCTTC.

The rearrangement links TRBV7-2 to TRBJ1-5; 9 bases agree with TRBD1. This CDR3 is 16 amino acids long. Germline V CDR1 and CDR2: SGHTA, FQGNSA. Trimming removed 1 base from V and 6 bases from J; junction bases left unmatched: 7. In nucleotides, the CDR3 is TGTGCCAGCAGCTTAGGGAGGACAGGGGTTGCTCAGCCCCAGCATTTT. It codes for CASSLGRTGVAQPQHF.

This clone was found a few times. This sequence joins TRBV2 and TRBJ1-4; D unclear. In germline, CDR1 is SNHLY, CDR2 FYNNEI. The V gene lost 5 bases and the J gene lost 6 bases, with 16 bases spanning the gap. This CDR3 is 15 amino acids long. CDR3 sequence reads: CASSRLHGEHEKLFF. The CDR3 bases are TGTGCCAGCAGTCGACTCCATGGTGAGCATGAAAAACTGTTTTTT.

V is TRBV30 and J is TRBJ2-3; TRBD2 matches 7 bases. V trimming: 0 bases; J trimming: 2 bases; junction bases outside the gene matches: 8. CDR3 length equals 16 residues. Germline V gene lookup returns CDR1 GTSNPN and CDR2 SVGIG (reference sequence). The DNA for the CDR3 is TGTGCCTGGAGTGTGGGAGGGTCGGCACACACAGATACGCAGTATTTT. Protein: CAWSVGGSAHTDTQYF. The variable domain in full, completed from reference TRBV30 and TRBJ2-3, reads SQTIHQWPATLVQPVGSPLSLECTVEGTSNPNLYWYRQAAGRGLQLLFYSVGIGQISSEVPQNLSASRPQDRQFILSSKKLLLSDSGFYLCAWSVGGSAHTDTQYFGPGTRLTVL.

The V gene is TRBV7-8, the J gene TRBJ2-7, with 9 bases that match TRBD1. Trimming cost V 1 base and J 3 bases; bases outside gene matches: 4. The CDR3 consists of 15 residues. Germline CDR1 SGHVS, CDR2 FQNEAQ. For the CDR3, the DNA is TGTGCCAGCAGCTTAGGCCCGGGACAGGGCTACGAGCAGTACTTC. Its translation: CASSLGPGQGYEQYF.

The chain is built from TRBV19 and TRBJ1-6; 9 bases align to TRBD1. The trim removed 5 bases at V and 1 base at J, leaving 3 bases unmatched. The CDR3 runs 16 residues. The germline gives CDR1 LNHDA, CDR2 SQIVND (reference sequence). CDR3 in DNA: TGTGCCAGTAGTTGGGACAGGGAATCCTATAATTCACCCCTCCACTTT. Its protein is CASSWDRESYNSPLHF.

The V gene is TRBV5-8, the J gene TRBJ2-2; unclear D gene. The germline V gene encodes CDR1 SGHTS and CDR2 YDEGEE. There are 16 residues in the CDR3. Trimming cost V 4 bases and J 0 bases, with 13 bases left between them. DNA of the CDR3: TGTGCCAGCAGCCGGTTAGTCTTGGCGAACACCGGGGAGCTGTTTTTT. As protein: CASSRLVLANTGELFF.

This clone appeared a few times. For the CDR3, the DNA is TGTGCCAGCAGTTACTCGCTGGGCCCAGAGACCCAGTACTTC. It specifies CASSYSLGPETQYF. The genes are TRBV6-5 and TRBJ2-5; the D is unclear. Trimming took 0 bases from V and 4 from J, leaving 9 bases between them. Germline CDR1 is MNHEY and CDR2 is SVGAGI. The CDR3 totals 14 residues.

This chain joins TRBV19 and TRBJ2-7; 7 positions agree with TRBD1. The CDR3 runs to 12 residues. The V and J ends lost 5 bases and 5 bases, in that order; junction bases with no gene match: 3. The V gene's germline CDR1 is LNHDA and CDR2 SQIVND (reference sequence). The CDR3 loop reads CASSVQGDEQYF. Written as DNA, the CDR3 is TGTGCCAGTAGTGTCCAGGGGGACGAGCAGTACTTC.

This rearrangement joins TRBV28 to TRBJ1-5; D remains ambiguous. The CDR3 totals 13 residues. Trimming shortened V by 7 bases and J by 1 base, and 8 bases separated the two germline ends. Germline-derived CDR1 and CDR2 are MDHEN and SYDVKM. The CDR3 region has the DNA TGTGCCAGCACTATGGTAAGCAATCAGCCCCAGCATTTT. This gives the protein CASTMVSNQPQHF.

This clone was observed a few times. The chain has TRBV7-9 and TRBJ2-1; 13 nucleotides align to TRBD2. The CDR3 runs 19 residues. The V gene end was trimmed by 7 bases and the J gene end by 0 bases; junction bases not matched to a gene: 12. Germline V gene sequence: CDR1 SEHNR, CDR2 FQNEAQ (reference sequence). The CDR3 DNA sequence: TGTGCCAGCACCCCCCGGGGACTAGCGGGAACCAGCTCCTACAATGAGCAGTTCTTC. It codes for CASTPRGLAGTSSYNEQFF. The entire variable domain, with the rest obtained from reference TRBV7-9 and TRBJ2-1, is as follows: DTGVSQNPRHKITKRGQNVTFRCDPISEHNRLYWYRQTLGQGPEFLTYFQNEAQLEKSRLLSDRFSAERPKGSFSTLEIQRTEQGDSAMYLCASTPRGLAGTSSYNEQFFGPGTRLTVL.

The genes are TRBV7-7 and TRBJ2-2; 8 bases align to TRBD2. The junction had 5 bases not matched to a gene; V was cut back by 5 bases and J by 0 bases. Germline V lookup: CDR1 SSHAT, CDR2 FNYEAQ (reference sequence). This CDR3 comprises 16 residues. The CDR3 here is CASSPRLAPNTGELFF. The CDR3 DNA reads as TGTGCCAGCAGCCCACGACTAGCGCCGAACACCGGGGAGCTGTTTTTT.

This clone was recorded only once. This chain links TRBV4-1 with TRBJ1-1; tentative D call: TRBD1 (6 bases). Germline CDR1 MGHRA, CDR2 YSYEKL. The CDR3 sequence is 15 residues long. V was cut by 4 bases and J by 0 bases, with 12 bases left in between. The CDR3 DNA follows: TGCGCCAGCAGCCGGGTAGGACAGTTGAACACTGAAGCTTTCTTT. Translation: CASSRVGQLNTEAFF.

The chain combines TRBV28 with TRBJ1-4, with TRBD1 matching over 7 bases. V dropped 8 bases and J dropped 8; count of bases not matched to a gene: 5. The CDR3 covers 12 residues. Germline CDR1 MDHEN, CDR2 SYDVKM. CDR3 sequence (DNA): TGTGCCAGCGGAGGGGGCAGGGAAAAACTGTTTTTT. Amino acids: CASGGGREKLFF. Looking up the rest from reference TRBV28 and TRBJ1-4 gives the full variable domain: DVKVTQSSRYLVKRTGEKVFLECVQDMDHENMFWYRQDPGLGLRLIYFSYDVKMKEKGDIPEGYSVSREKKERFSLILESASTNQTSMYLCASGGGREKLFFGSGTQLSVL.

The J gene is TRBJ1-3, the V gene TRBV5-5, with 7 bases matching TRBD1. The V segment lost 4 bases and the J segment 0 bases; nucleotides outside the gene matches: 4. There are 15 residues in the CDR3. Germline values: CDR1 SGHKS, CDR2 YYEKEE (reference sequence). DNA for the CDR3: TGTGCCAGCAGCAACGACAGGGACTCTGGAAACACCATATATTTT. This sequence encodes CASSNDRDSGNTIYF. Drawing the rest from reference TRBV5-5 and TRBJ1-3, the complete variable domain is DAGVTQSPTHLIKTRGQQVTLRCSPISGHKSVSWYQQVLGQGPQFIFQYYEKEERGRGNFPDRFSARQFPNYSSELNVNALLLGDSALYLCASSNDRDSGNTIYFGEGSWLTVV.

The chain employs TRBV11-2 and TRBJ1-1; 10 nucleotides align to TRBD1. With V trimmed by 6 bases and J by 5 bases, 12 bases remained unmatched. Germline V gives CDR1 SGHAT, CDR2 FQNNGV. The CDR3 sequence is 16 residues long. CDR3: CASSIRDRGRTTEAFF. The CDR3 nucleotides are TGTGCCAGCAGTATCCGGGACAGGGGACGAACAACTGAAGCTTTCTTT.